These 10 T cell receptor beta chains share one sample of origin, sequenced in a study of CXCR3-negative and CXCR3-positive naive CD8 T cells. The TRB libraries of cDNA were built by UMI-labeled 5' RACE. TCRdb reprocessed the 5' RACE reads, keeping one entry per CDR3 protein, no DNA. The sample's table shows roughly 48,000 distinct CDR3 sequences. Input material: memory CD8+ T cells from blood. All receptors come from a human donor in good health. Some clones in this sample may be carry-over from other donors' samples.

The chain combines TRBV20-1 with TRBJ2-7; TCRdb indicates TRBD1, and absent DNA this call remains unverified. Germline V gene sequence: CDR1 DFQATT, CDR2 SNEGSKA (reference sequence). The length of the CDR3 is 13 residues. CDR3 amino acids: CSAREGEPYEQYF.

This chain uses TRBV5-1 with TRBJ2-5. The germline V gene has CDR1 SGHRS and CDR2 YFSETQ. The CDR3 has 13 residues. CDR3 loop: CASSLWVEETQYF.

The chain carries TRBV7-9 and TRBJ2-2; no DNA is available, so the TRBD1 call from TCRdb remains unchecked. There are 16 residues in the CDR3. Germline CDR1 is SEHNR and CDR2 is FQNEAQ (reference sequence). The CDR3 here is CASSSVTGTNTGELFF.

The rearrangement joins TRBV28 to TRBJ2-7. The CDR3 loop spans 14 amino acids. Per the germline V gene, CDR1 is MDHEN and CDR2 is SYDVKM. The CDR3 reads CASSLEPGSYEQYF.

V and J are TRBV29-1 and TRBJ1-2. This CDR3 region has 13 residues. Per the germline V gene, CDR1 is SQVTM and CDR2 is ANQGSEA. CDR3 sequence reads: CSAYHGEVGGYTF.

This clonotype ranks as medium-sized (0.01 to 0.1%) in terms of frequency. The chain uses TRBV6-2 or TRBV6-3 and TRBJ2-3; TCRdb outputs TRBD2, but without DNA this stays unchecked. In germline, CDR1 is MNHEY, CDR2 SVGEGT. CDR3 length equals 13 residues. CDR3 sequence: CASGPTDTDTQYF.

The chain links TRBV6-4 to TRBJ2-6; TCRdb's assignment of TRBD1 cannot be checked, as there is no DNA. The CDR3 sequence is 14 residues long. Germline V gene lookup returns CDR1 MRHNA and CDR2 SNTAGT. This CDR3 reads CASSAGSGANVLTF.

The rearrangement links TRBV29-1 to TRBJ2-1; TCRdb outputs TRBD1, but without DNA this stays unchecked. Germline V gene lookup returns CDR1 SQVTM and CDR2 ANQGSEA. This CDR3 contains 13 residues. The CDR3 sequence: CSVDQGVFGEQFF.

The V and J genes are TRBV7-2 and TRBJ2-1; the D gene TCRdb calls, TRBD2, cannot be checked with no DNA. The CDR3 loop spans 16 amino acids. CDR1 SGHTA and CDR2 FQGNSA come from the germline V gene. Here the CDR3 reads CASSDGRGIRVSEQFF.

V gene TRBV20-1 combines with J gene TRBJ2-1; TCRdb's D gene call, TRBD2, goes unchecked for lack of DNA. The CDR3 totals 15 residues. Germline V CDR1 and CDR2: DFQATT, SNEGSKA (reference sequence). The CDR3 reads CSARDRVAGLNEQFF.